This T cell receptor beta chain was documented in a study of blood T cells in healthy people across ages (dated by TCRdb to the mid-2010s). For the study in its entirety: In model experiments, template switching captured about one uniquely barcoded TCR beta cDNA molecule for every two T cells. Using deep sequencing normalized with unique cDNA molecular identifiers, the study measured how TCR beta repertoire diversity changes with age. Donors were grouped into four age groups: young (average 16 years), middle-aged (less than 40), aged (approximately 58) and long-lived (around 82). Donors of different ages were randomly distributed across sequencing lanes to avoid experimental bias. For two donors (one aged 18 to 30 and one aged 80 or older), the study analyzed two additional independent replicas of 1 million unique cDNA reads from the same blood draw.

Points the paper makes about the study in general: Compared with the aged group, the long-lived group had more naive CD4+ T cells, fewer expanded clones and increased TCR diversity, suggesting age selection. Observed TCR beta diversity per million T cells fell roughly linearly with age, and a significant reduction was already apparent by age around 40. Donor CMV infection status was unknown, potentially confounding age-related changes in expanded clonotypes. There was a strong correlation between observed TCR beta diversity and the percentage of naive T cells measured by flow cytometry. Estimates of total diversity from one million sequenced T cells were regarded as lower bounds and underestimates. Since profiling was done on bulk unsorted PBMCs, naive and antigen-experienced compartments could not be conclusively compared.

Regarding this clonotype: The specificity of this receptor is unknown. No much larger clone exists at a distance of one base, and base qualities are not known.

Library preparation was by 5' RACE. The sample was run on an Illumina HiSeq 2500. A second about 7 to 11 cycle PCR used a sample-barcoded 5' primer and a J-beta primer mix. Each TCR beta cDNA molecule received a unique molecular identifier from a template-switch 5' adaptor carrying 12 random nucleotides. At least 2.5 million CDR3-containing paired-end reads were obtained from each sample. All of the RNA was converted into first-strand cDNA using the Mint cDNA synthesis kit, with a TRBC-specific oligonucleotide serving as the primer. Following uracil-DNA glycosylase treatment, a first 18-cycle PCR with universal primers M1SS and BC2_uni_R was performed on all cDNA. The authors' pipeline ran thus. Each sample was normalized by randomly selecting 1 million high-quality reads, each carrying a distinct molecular identifier. Instead of being binned into consensus sequences, reads that shared molecular identifiers were thrown out. MiTCR, run with a Q25 quality threshold and the strictest error-elimination algorithm, handled CDR3 identification, clonotype clustering and error correction. Lower-bound total TCR beta diversity was estimated with a nonparametric unseen species model using Euler transformation. TCRdb's own reprocessing of the public reads used fastp at Q25 and MiXCR and kept productive beta chains. Rows are unified per CDR3 protein, each entry keeping the most common DNA and genes. Clone size and V and J calls follow TCRdb, not the original study. Across this sample there are about 680,000 distinct CDR3 sequences, with 45% to 50% seen only once. In total, the top ten clones hold 30% to 35% of the sample.

Systemically healthy Caucasian individuals from Russia, some 38 in total and aged roughly 6 to 95 years, were included as donors. Each donor gave 8 to 10 milliliters of peripheral blood, drawn into EDTA-treated Vacutainer tubes. Ficoll-Paque density-gradient centrifugation was used to isolate PBMCs, with at least 6.5 million per sample. Trizol reagent was used to extract total RNA from PBMCs, with at least 6 micrograms per sample. Naive CD45RAhigh/CD27high T cell percentages were measured by flow cytometry on a PBMC aliquot from every donor. The V end gives up 7 bases and the J end 1 base, leaving 7 bases in the junction not matched to a gene. CDR3 length: 15 amino acids, cysteine to phenylalanine. Of all the DNA, just the CDR3 is kept, 45 bases in frame from base 1. CDR1 MNHEY and CDR2 SVGEGT are derived from the germline V gene.

The rearrangement combines TRBV6-2 or TRBV6-3 with TRBJ2-7, and 10 junctional nucleotides match TRBD1. This receptor was obtained from a woman in her sixties or seventies in good health. The material sequenced was blood. Read as DNA, the sequence is TGTGCCAGCACAGAGACAGGGGGCAGGTCCTACGAGCAGTACTTC. Protein translation: CASTETGGRSYEQYF.